Presented here are 32 T cell receptor beta chains from one specimen sequenced in a study of tumor-infiltrating lymphocytes in primary liver carcinoma. Total RNA amounting to approximately 460 ng was the source from which TCR beta cDNA was made with a constant-region primer. TCR beta libraries came from three nested multiplex PCR rounds using slightly modified ARM-PCR. The first two PCR rounds, around 10 cycles each, used TRBV1-TRBV30 forward primers and a C-beta reverse primer. In TCRdb, the multiplex PCR reads were re-called with MiXCR into one record per CDR3 protein. The data show fewer than 350,000 distinct CDR3 sequences, around three fifths seen once. Blood RNA came from unsorted whole blood; germline DNA was also extracted. The sequenced sample was peripheral blood. These receptors all come from a man aged 40-55 years with primary liver carcinoma and hepatitis B virus infection.

This clonotype was found once. This may stem from a read error, because a much larger clone lies one nucleotide away. The gene calls are TRBV12-3 or TRBV12-4 and TRBJ1-5; a weak D match, TRBD1 (5 bases). This CDR3 is built from 15 residues. The CDR3 sequence is CTSSLWGNGNQPQHF. CDR3 bases: TGTACCAGCAGTTTATGGGGGAACGGGAATCAGCCCCAGCATTTT.

The chain has TRBV6-1 and TRBJ1-5, with a weak D call TRBD1 (5 bases). Trimming removed 4 bases at V and 3 bases at J, with 10 bases between. Germline V CDR1 and CDR2: MNHNS, SASEGT. The CDR3 consists of 14 residues. The CDR3: CASSATEANQPQHF. The CDR3 DNA reads as TGTGCCAGCAGTGCGACAGAGGCCAATCAGCCCCAGCATTTT.

Points on this clonotype: A much larger clone differs from this one at a single base, so this may be a read error. This CDR3 is missing its conserved last phenylalanine or tryptophan, likely due to a read error. The rearrangement links TRBV6-1 to TRBJ2-7; tentatively, D is TRBD2 (6 bases). Germline lookup yields CDR1 MNHNS and CDR2 SASEGT. Trimming pared 7 bases from V and 0 bases from J, leaving 13 bases between. The CDR3 consists of 14 residues. This CDR3 is CASIIGDSSYEQYL. The CDR3 DNA reads as TGTGCCAGCATAATCGGGGACTCCTCCTACGAGCAGTACCTC.

About this clonotype itself: This may be a read error: a much more frequent sequence differs by one nucleotide. The chain employs TRBV6-5 and TRBJ1-1; D call uncertain. CDR3 size: 15 residues. Per the germline V gene, CDR1 is MNHEY and CDR2 is SVGAGI. The ends were cut back, 1 base at V and 4 bases at J, with 13 bases in the middle. The CDR3 bases are TGTGCCAGCAGTTACTTTAGTCTGGGAGTCACTGAAGCTTTCTTT. Amino acid sequence: CASSYFSLGVTEAFF.

In the case of this clonotype: A read error is possible here, since a much larger clone lies one base away. The V and J genes are TRBV4-3 and TRBJ2-3, with D possibly TRBD2 on 6 matching bases. V lost 0 bases and J lost 0, with 13 bases in between. CDR3 length equals 17 residues. Germline V gene sequence: CDR1 LGHNA, CDR2 YSLEER. CDR3: CASSQEASVSSTDTQYF. CDR3 bases: TGCGCCAGCAGCCAAGAGGCTAGCGTCTCTAGCACAGATACGCAGTATTTT.

V usage is TRBV6-6 and J usage is TRBJ2-1; 9 bases fit TRBD2. The CDR3 has 13 residues. Germline CDR1 and CDR2: MNHNY and SVGAGI (reference sequence). Unmatched junction bases numbered 2, after V lost 7 bases and J lost 4 bases. The chain's CDR3 is CASTTSGYNEQFF. The CDR3 DNA reads TGTGCCAGCACGACTAGCGGTTACAATGAGCAGTTCTTC.

This clonotype has a count of ten or more. The chain combines TRBV10-3 with TRBJ1-1, with D unresolved. From germline, CDR1 is ENHRY and CDR2 SYGVKD. The CDR3 extends over 12 amino acids. V lost 1 base and J lost 10, with 10 bases in between. The CDR3 spells CAISEWSSGAFF. The CDR3 DNA reads TGTGCCATCAGTGAGTGGAGTTCCGGAGCTTTCTTT.

Points on this clonotype: One end of the junction varies from germline; a read error may be responsible. V gene TRBV11-1 combines with J gene TRBJ2-2; 8 bases map to TRBD1. Germline loops: CDR1 SGHAT, CDR2 FQDESV (reference sequence). The CDR3 covers 13 residues. For the CDR3, the DNA is TGTACCGTTTCATCAGGGGGCACCAGGGAGCTGTTTTTT. Protein sequence: CTVSSGGTRELFF.

This clonotype was recorded a few times. One junction end does not reproduce the germline sequence, and a read error may be involved. The genes are TRBV5-1 and TRBJ2-7; 7 nucleotides agree with TRBD1. CDR1 is SGHRS, CDR2 YFSETQ, per germline. CDR3 length equals 15 residues. In DNA form, the CDR3 reads TGCGCCAGCAGCTTGGCCGGGACAGACTCCTACGGGCAGTACTTC. Residues: CASSLAGTDSYGQYF.

The chain joins TRBV5-1 to TRBJ1-5; D unresolved. With 0 bases removed from V and 4 bases from J, the gap between germline ends came to 8 bases. There are 14 residues in the CDR3. The germline V gene has CDR1 SGHRS and CDR2 YFSETQ. DNA of the CDR3: TGCGCCAGCAGCTTGGGGGATCCTAATCAGCCCCAGCATTTT. This codes for CASSLGDPNQPQHF.

To note about this clonotype: Just one base apart from a much larger clone, this may be a read error. The rearrangement links TRBV28 to TRBJ1-5; TRBD1 matches at 8 bases. Germline lookup yields CDR1 MDHEN and CDR2 SYDVKM. The CDR3 extends over 16 amino acids. Losses at the gene ends were 8 bases for V and 4 bases for J; bases not matched to a gene: 13. The CDR3 spells CASLHPAGQGNQPQHF. The CDR3 DNA follows: TGTGCCAGCCTTCATCCAGCAGGACAGGGTAATCAGCCCCAGCATTTT.

As regards this clonotype: Since a much larger clone is just one base distant, this may be a read error. V is TRBV6-6 and J is TRBJ1-1, with TRBD1 as a possible D gene (6 bases). The V gene's germline CDR1 is MNHNY and CDR2 SVGAGI (reference sequence). The CDR3 contains 14 residues. The CDR3, as DNA: TGTGCCAGAAGTTACACAGGGTCGAACACTGAAGCTTTCTTT. Translated, it gives CARSYTGSNTEAFF.

As regards this clonotype: Sequence at one end of the junction differs from germline and may be a read error. The rearrangement joins TRBV11-2 to TRBJ1-6; D not certain. Looked up from germline, CDR1 is SGHAT and CDR2 is FQNNGV. The CDR3 contains 15 residues. Here the CDR3 reads CASSPEQFTGSPLHF. CDR3 DNA: TGTGCCAGCAGCCCGGAACAATTTACGGGCTCACCTCTCCACTTT.

Regarding this clonotype: At one end the junction does not follow the germline gene, possibly because of a read error. The chain carries TRBV11-2 and TRBJ2-2, with D possibly matching TRBD2 (7 bases). This CDR3 spans 14 amino acids. Germline V gene lookup returns CDR1 SGHAT and CDR2 FQNNGV. In DNA form, the CDR3 reads TGTGCCAGCAACTTAATGGGGGGGGCCGGGGAGCTGGTTTTT. This gives the protein CASNLMGGAGELVF.

V usage is TRBV5-1 and J usage is TRBJ2-1, with 9 bases aligning to TRBD1. The CDR3 length is 18 residues. Germline assignment: CDR1 SGHRS and CDR2 YFSETQ. Trimming removed 4 bases from V and 0 bases from J; junction bases left unmatched: 11. This CDR3 reads CASSQGQGSGSSYNEQFF. For the CDR3, the DNA is TGCGCCAGCAGCCAGGGACAGGGTAGTGGTAGCTCCTACAATGAGCAGTTCTTC.

The genes are TRBV25-1 and TRBJ2-1; possible D gene TRBD1, 5 bases. V was pared by 3 bases and J by 9 bases, with 15 bases between. Germline-derived CDR1 and CDR2 are MGHDK and SYGVNS. There are 14 residues in the CDR3. The CDR3 region is CASSERLQGGEQFF. The CDR3 bases are TGTGCCAGCAGTGAGAGGCTCCAGGGCGGTGAGCAGTTCTTC.

With respect to this clonotype: With a much larger clone just one base away, this may be a read error. This chain connects TRBV12-3 or TRBV12-4 to TRBJ2-1, with D tentatively TRBD1 or TRBD2 (5 bases each). The CDR3 has 14 amino acids. V lost 2 bases, J lost 12 bases, and 17 bases lay in between. CDR3 sequence (DNA): TGTGCCAGCAGTTTAATCAGGGTGGGGGATGTGCAGTTCTTC. This translates into CASSLIRVGDVQFF.

Turning to this clonotype: A read error may be the cause here, since a much bigger clone is one base away. The chain couples TRBV10-3 to TRBJ2-7; the match to TRBD1 covers 9 bases. Germline trimming cut 5 bases from V and 5 bases from J; bases unmatched to any gene: 4. Germline-derived CDR1 and CDR2 are ENHRY and SYGVKD. This CDR3 comprises 13 residues. Here the CDR3 DNA reads TGTGCCATCAGTCGGGACAGGGACCACGAGCAGTACTTC. Translated: CAISRDRDHEQYF.

In regard to this clonotype: One end of the junction fails to match germline, which may point to a read error. The J gene is TRBJ2-1, the V gene TRBV11-2; 8 bases agree with TRBD2. CDR1 is SGHAT, CDR2 FQNNGV, per germline. The CDR3 contains 17 residues. CDR3 sequence: CASSSQEWTSSYNEQFF. CDR3 sequence (DNA): TGTGCCAGTAGCTCCCAAGAATGGACTAGCAGCTACAATGAGCAGTTCTTC.

This rearrangement joins TRBV11-2 to TRBJ2-1, with 11 positions matching TRBD2. The CDR3 has 15 amino acids. Germline loops: CDR1 SGHAT, CDR2 FQNNGV. Trimming at V came to 5 bases and at J to 10 bases, leaving 10 bases not matched to a gene. This chain's CDR3 is CASSPGLAGDLEQFF. CDR3 nucleotide sequence: TGTGCCAGCAGCCCAGGACTAGCGGGCGACTTGGAGCAGTTCTTC.

A word on this clonotype: This likely comes from a read error, as the CDR3 has no conserved phenylalanine or tryptophan at its end. The V call is TRBV11-2, the J call TRBJ1-6, with 8 bases fitting TRBD1. Looked up from germline, CDR1 is SGHAT and CDR2 is FQNNGV. This CDR3 is built from 18 residues. The CDR3 nucleotides read TGTGCCACCAGCCTAACAGGGGGGTATGGATCCTATAATTCACCCCTCCACCTT. Translated: CATSLTGGYGSYNSPLHL.

Only a few counts were recorded for this clonotype. J is TRBJ1-2 and V is TRBV28; no firm D call. CDR3 length equals 13 residues. Germline CDR1 MDHEN, CDR2 SYDVKM. V gave up 5 bases and J gave up 3 bases, with 10 bases separating them. The CDR3 nucleotides read TGTGCCAGCAGTGAGGTGAGGGACTATGGCTACACCTTC. Protein sequence: CASSEVRDYGYTF.

In the case of this clonotype: One end of the junction varies from germline; a read error may be responsible. This chain uses TRBV11-2 with TRBJ2-3; TRBD1 matches at 9 bases. The CDR3 extends over 17 amino acids. CDR1 SGHAT and CDR2 FQNNGV come from the germline V gene. The CDR3 reads CASSLLGQGRSTDTQHF. The CDR3 DNA reads TGTGCCAGCAGCTTATTAGGACAGGGGAGGAGCACAGATACGCAGCACTTT.

This clonotype was picked up a small number of times. The rearrangement links TRBV4-1 to TRBJ2-2; D is unclear. Germline V gene sequence: CDR1 MGHRA, CDR2 YSYEKL. This CDR3 comprises 15 residues. V lost 0 bases and J 7 bases, leaving 12 bases between the germline ends. CDR3 residues: CASSQDFPPSGELFF. The CDR3 DNA reads TGCGCCAGCAGCCAAGATTTTCCCCCTAGCGGGGAGCTGTTTTTT.

The gene calls are TRBV29-1 and TRBJ2-5, with D perhaps matching TRBD1 or TRBD2 (5 bases each). Germline CDR1 and CDR2: SQVTM and ANQGSEA. V was trimmed by 8 bases and J by 5 bases, leaving 24 bases between them. The CDR3 contains 15 residues. The CDR3 region has the DNA TGCAGCACCTGGGACGAGTGGGGACGGGTTGAGACCCAGTACTTC. Translated: CSTWDEWGRVETQYF. Complete variable domain (other parts from reference TRBV29-1 and TRBJ2-5): SAVISQKPSRDICQRGTSLTIQCQVDSQVTMMFWYRQQPGQSLTLIATANQGSEATYESGFVIDKFPISRPNLTFSTLTVSNMSPEDSSIYLCSTWDEWGRVETQYFGPGTRLLVL.

As for this clonotype: The CDR3 end shows no conserved phenylalanine or tryptophan, and so a read error is likely. This chain connects TRBV11-2 to TRBJ2-5; 12 bases are a match to TRBD2. This CDR3 has 18 residues. Germline CDR1 is SGHAT and CDR2 is FQNNGV. The CDR3 sequence is CASSPRLAGGAGQEAQYL. As DNA, the CDR3 is TGTGCCAGCAGCCCCCGGCTAGCGGGAGGGGCGGGCCAAGAGGCCCAGTACCTC.

With regard to this clonotype: Germline is not matched at one junction end, which may reflect a read error. This rearrangement joins TRBV11-2 to TRBJ2-7; perhaps D is TRBD1 or TRBD2 (5 bases each). The CDR3 length is 14 residues. Per germline, CDR1 SGHAT and CDR2 FQNNGV. The CDR3 DNA sequence: TGTGCCAGCAGCTTAATGTTGGGACCCTACGAGCAGTATTTC. Its translation: CASSLMLGPYEQYF.

A few counts support this clonotype. This chain uses TRBV6-1 with TRBJ2-1; 13 nucleotides match TRBD2. The V segment lost 6 bases and the J segment 6 bases; nucleotides outside the gene matches: 5. Germline CDR1 and CDR2: MNHNS and SASEGT. The CDR3 length is 15 residues. CDR3 loop: CASSVGTSGANEQFF. The CDR3 DNA reads TGTGCCAGCAGCGTCGGGACTAGCGGGGCCAATGAGCAGTTCTTC.

Regarding this clonotype: In this CDR3 the conserved last residue, phenylalanine or tryptophan, is missing, so a read error is likely. The CDR3 spells CSVEGAGEIQYL. CDR3 nucleotide sequence: TGCAGCGTTGAGGGGGCCGGTGAGATCCAGTACCTC. V is TRBV29-1 and J is TRBJ2-5, with TRBD1 as a possible D gene (6 bases). The length of the CDR3 is 12 residues. Germline V lookup: CDR1 SQVTM, CDR2 ANQGSEA.

Worth noting for this clonotype: Lacking the conserved final phenylalanine or tryptophan, this CDR3 likely reflects a read error. The chain carries TRBV28 and TRBJ2-3, with D unclear. CDR3 length: 12 amino acids. Trimming removed 3 bases from V and 4 bases from J, with 5 bases in between. Germline V gene sequence: CDR1 MDHEN, CDR2 SYDVKM. The CDR3 spells CASSLWPDTQYL. The CDR3 DNA reads as TGTGCCAGCAGTTTGTGGCCAGATACGCAGTATCTT.

The V call is TRBV11-2, the J call TRBJ2-2; perhaps TRBD1 as D (7 bases). Trimming removed 8 bases from V and 6 bases from J, with 19 bases in between. This CDR3 is 15 amino acids long. CDR1 and CDR2 from the germline V gene are SGHAT and FQNNGV. CDR3 loop: CASGSPLRGAGELFF. The CDR3 region has the DNA TGTGCCAGCGGCTCCCCACTCAGGGGGGCCGGGGAGCTGTTTTTT.

The chain couples TRBV11-2 to TRBJ2-1; D might be TRBD1 (6 bases). The V gene lost 3 bases and the J gene lost 15 bases, with 18 bases spanning the gap. The CDR3 has 13 amino acids. From germline, CDR1 is SGHAT and CDR2 FQNNGV. The CDR3 sequence is CASSFRTEGDSFF. The CDR3 DNA reads TGTGCCAGCAGCTTTAGGACAGAGGGCGACTCGTTCTTC.